The clone carrying this T cell receptor (beta chain) was seen ten or more times. Time point given: newly diagnosed GD, antithyroid drugs for less than 3 months. Generation of the TCR library employed RNA extracted from PBMCs. This sample stems from a study of regulatory T cells in long-lasting Graves disease. Turning to the study itself: New Graves' disease cases had less than 3 months of antithyroid drugs.

Both iRepertoire HTBI primers and Arm-PCR of CDR3 regions were used to build the TCR beta libraries. TCRdb re-derived calls from the multiplex PCR reads in MiXCR, one entry per CDR3 protein. The sample carries about 540,000 distinct CDR3 sequences, approximately 13% recorded once. The sample was also reused in another study, on T cells in Graves' hyperthyroidism and ophthalmopathy. As reported in that work: The HTBI primer set drove a first-round RT-PCR of the TCR CDR3.

This TCR came from a man aged 25-45 years with Graves disease. The source material was peripheral blood mononuclear cells (PBMCs), sampled at new diagnosis, from a patient treated with antithyroid drugs.

CDR3 DNA: TGTGCCAGCGGGGGGGGCAGACAGGGTTTCTTT. As protein: CASGGGRQGFF. The chain joins TRBV27 to TRBJ1-1; 7 bases agree with TRBD1. The CDR3 is 11 residues long. Trimming cost V 8 bases and J 13 bases; bases outside gene matches: 10. CDR1 MNHEY and CDR2 SMNVEV come from the germline V gene (reference sequence).